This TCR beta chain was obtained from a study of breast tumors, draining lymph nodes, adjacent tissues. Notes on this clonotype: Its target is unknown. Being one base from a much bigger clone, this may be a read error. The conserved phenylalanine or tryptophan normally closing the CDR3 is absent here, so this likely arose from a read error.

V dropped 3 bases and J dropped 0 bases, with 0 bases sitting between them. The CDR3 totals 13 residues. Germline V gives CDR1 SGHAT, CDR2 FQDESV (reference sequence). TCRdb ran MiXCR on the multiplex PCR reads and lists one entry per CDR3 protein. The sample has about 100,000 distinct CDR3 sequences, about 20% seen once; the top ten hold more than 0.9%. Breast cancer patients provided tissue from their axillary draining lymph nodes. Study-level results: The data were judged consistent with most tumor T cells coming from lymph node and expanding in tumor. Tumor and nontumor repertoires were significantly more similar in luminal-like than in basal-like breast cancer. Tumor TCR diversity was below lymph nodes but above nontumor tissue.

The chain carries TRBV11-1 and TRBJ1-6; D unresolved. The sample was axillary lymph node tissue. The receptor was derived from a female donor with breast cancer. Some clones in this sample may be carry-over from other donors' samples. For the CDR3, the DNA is TGTGCCAGCAGCTTCTCCTATAATTCACCCCTCCACTCT. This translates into CASSFSYNSPLHS.